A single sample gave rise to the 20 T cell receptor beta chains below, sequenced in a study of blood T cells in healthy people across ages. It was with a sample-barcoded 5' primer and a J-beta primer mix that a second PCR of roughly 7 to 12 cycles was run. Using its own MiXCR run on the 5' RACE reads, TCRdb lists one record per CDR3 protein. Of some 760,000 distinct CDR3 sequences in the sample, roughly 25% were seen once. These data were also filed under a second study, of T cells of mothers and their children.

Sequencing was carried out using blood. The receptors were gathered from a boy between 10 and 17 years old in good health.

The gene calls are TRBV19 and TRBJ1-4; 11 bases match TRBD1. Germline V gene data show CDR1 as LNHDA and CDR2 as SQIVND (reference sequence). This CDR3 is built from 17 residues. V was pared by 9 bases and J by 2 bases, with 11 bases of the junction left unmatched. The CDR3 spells CASRGDRGFPTNEKLFF. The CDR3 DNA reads TGTGCCAGCCGTGGGGACAGGGGGTTTCCCACTAATGAAAAACTGTTTTTT.

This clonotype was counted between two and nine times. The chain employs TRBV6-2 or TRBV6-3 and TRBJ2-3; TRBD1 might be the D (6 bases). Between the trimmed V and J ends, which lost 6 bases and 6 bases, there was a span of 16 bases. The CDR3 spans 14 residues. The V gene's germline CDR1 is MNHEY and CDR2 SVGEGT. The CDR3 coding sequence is TGTGCCAGCAGGCTGACTGGACAGTCGGATACGCAGTATTTT. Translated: CASRLTGQSDTQYF.

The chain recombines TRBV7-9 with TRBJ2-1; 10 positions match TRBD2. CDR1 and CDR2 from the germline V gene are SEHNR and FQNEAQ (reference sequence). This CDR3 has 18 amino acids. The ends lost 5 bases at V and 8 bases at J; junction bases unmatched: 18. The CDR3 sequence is CASSPPWGSASGRHEQFF. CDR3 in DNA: TGTGCCAGCAGCCCTCCGTGGGGGAGTGCTAGCGGGAGACATGAGCAGTTCTTC. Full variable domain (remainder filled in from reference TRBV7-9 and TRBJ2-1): DTGVSQNPRHKITKRGQNVTFRCDPISEHNRLYWYRQTLGQGPEFLTYFQNEAQLEKSRLLSDRFSAERPKGSFSTLEIQRTEQGDSAMYLCASSPPWGSASGRHEQFFGPGTRLTVL.

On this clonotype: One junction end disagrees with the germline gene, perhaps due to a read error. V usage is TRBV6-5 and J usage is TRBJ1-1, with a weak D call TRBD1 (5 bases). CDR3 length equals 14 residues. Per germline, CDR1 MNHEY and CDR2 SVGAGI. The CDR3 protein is CASSPRDHNTEALF. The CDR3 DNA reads TGTGCCAGCAGCCCCCGGGACCATAACACTGAAGCTCTCTTT.

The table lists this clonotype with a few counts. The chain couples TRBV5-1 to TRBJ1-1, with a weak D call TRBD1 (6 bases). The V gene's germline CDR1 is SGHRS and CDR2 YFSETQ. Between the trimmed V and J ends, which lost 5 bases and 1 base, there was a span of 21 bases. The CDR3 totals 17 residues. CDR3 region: CASRGGNPGQQNTEAFF. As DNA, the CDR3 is TGCGCCAGCAGGGGGGGAAACCCGGGACAACAGAACACTGAAGCTTTCTTT.

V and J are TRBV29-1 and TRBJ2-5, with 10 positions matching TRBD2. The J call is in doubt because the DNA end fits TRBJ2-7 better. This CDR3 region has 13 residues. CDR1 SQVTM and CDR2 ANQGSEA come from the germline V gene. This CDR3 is CSARAGGPDEQYF. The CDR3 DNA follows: TGCAGCGCTAGAGCGGGAGGGCCTGACGAGCAGTACTTC.

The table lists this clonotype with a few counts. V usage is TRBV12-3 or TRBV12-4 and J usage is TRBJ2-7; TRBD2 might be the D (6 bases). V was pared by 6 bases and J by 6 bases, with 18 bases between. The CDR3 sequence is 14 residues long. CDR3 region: CASRLGGGPGEQYF. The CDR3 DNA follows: TGTGCCAGCAGGCTTGGGGGAGGACCTGGCGAGCAGTACTTC.

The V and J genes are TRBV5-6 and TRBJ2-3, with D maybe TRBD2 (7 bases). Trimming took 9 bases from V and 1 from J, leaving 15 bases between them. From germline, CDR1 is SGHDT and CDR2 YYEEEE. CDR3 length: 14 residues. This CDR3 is CATVGGGGTDTQYF. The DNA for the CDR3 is TGTGCCACCGTAGGGGGGGGTGGCACAGATACGCAGTATTTT.

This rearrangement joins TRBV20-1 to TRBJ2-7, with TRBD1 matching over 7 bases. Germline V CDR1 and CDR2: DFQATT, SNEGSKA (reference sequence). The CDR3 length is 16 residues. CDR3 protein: CSARHSRDSWSYEQYF. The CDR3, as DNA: TGCAGCGCCCGTCATAGCCGGGACAGTTGGAGTTACGAGCAGTACTTC.

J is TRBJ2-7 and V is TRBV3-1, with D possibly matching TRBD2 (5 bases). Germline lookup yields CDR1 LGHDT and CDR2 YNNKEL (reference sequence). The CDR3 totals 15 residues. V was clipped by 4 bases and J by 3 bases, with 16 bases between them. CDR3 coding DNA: TGTGCCAGCAGCCTTAGAGCGGTGCCCTTCTACGAGCAGTACTTC. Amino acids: CASSLRAVPFYEQYF.

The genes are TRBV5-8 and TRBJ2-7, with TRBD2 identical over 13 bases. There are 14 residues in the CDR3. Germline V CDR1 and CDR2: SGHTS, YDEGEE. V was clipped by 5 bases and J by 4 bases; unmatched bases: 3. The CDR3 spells CASRTTSGRYEQYF. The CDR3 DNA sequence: TGTGCCAGCAGAACGACTAGCGGGAGGTACGAGCAGTACTTC.

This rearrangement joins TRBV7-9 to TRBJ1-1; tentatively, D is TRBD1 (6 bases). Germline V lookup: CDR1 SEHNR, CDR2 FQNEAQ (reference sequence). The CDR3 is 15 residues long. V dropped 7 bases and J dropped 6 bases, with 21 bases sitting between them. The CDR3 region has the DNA TGTGCCAGCATAATGGGACATGGGGCGATCGCTGAAGCTTTCTTT. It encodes CASIMGHGAIAEAFF.

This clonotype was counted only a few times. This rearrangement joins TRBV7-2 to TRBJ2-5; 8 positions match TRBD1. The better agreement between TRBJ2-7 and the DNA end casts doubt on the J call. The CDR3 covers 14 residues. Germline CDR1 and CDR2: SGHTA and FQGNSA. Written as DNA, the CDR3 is TGTGCCAGCAGCGGGCGACAGGGGTCCAACGAGCAGTACTTC. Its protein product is CASSGRQGSNEQYF.

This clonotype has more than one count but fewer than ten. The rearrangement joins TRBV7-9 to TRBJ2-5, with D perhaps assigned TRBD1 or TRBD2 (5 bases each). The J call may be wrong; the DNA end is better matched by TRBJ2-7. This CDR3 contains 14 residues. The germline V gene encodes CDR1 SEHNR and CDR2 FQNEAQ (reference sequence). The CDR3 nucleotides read TGTGCCAGCAGCATACCGGGGCAGGGAGCCGAGCAGTACTTC. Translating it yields CASSIPGQGAEQYF.

CDR3 sequence reads: CSVAAGGAYNEQFF. DNA for the CDR3: TGCAGCGTTGCAGCAGGGGGCGCGTACAATGAGCAGTTCTTC. V gene TRBV29-1 combines with J gene TRBJ2-1; TRBD1 matches 8 bases. Looked up from germline, CDR1 is SQVTM and CDR2 is ANQGSEA. V trimming: 4 bases; J trimming: 4 bases; junction bases outside the gene matches: 6. The CDR3 has 14 amino acids.

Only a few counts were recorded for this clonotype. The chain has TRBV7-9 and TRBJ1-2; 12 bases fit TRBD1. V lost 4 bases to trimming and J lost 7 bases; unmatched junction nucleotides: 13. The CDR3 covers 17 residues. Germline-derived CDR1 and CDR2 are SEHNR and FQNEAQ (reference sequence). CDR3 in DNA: TGTGCCAGCAGCTCCGCTTTAGGGACAGGGGGCTCTACTGGCTACACCTTC. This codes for CASSSALGTGGSTGYTF.

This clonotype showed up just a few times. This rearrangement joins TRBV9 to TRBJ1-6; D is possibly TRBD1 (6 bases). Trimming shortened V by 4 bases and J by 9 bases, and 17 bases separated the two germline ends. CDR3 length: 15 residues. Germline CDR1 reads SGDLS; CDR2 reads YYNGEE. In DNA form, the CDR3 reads TGTGCCAGCAGCTTAGGGGGGACATGGAGTTCACCCCTCCACTTT. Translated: CASSLGGTWSSPLHF.

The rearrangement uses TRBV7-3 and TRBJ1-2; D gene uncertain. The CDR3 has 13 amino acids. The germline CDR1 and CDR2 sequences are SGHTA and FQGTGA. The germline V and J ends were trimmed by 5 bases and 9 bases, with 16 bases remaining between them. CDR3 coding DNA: TGTGCCAGCAGCCCACCAGGAGGATTAAGCTACACCTTC. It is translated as CASSPPGGLSYTF.

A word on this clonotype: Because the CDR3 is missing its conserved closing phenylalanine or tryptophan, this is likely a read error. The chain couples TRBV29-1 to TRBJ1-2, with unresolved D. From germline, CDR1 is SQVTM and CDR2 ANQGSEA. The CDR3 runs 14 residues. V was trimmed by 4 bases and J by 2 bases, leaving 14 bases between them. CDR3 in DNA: TGCAGCGTTGGGGTCTCCGGTGGAAACTATGGCTACACCCTC. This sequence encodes CSVGVSGGNYGYTL.

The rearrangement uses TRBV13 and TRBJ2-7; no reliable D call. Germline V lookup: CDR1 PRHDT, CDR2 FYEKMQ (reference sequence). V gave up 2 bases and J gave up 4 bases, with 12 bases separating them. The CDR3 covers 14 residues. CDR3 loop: CASSLNMVEYEQYF. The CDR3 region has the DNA TGTGCCAGCAGCTTAAATATGGTGGAGTACGAGCAGTACTTC.